This T cell receptor beta chain was profiled in a study of Ad26.COV2.S vaccination and SARS-CoV-2 variants. Study as a whole: Doses of Ad26.COV2.S were injected into muscle once or twice, 56 days apart.

Method: immunoSEQ multiplex PCR; TCRdb's copy keeps in-frame clones and lacks some. The top ten hold around 5% of the sample, which has around 300,000 clones, approximately 90% seen once. This sample's treatment: some 19 received Ad26.COV2.S at low or high dose, single or two shots; about 5 received placebo; per-sample allocation not given. Specimens were obtained on day 63 following the first vaccine or placebo injection. The germline gives CDR1 SGHTA, CDR2 FQGNSA. The CDR3 loop spans 15 amino acids. Unmatched junction bases numbered 8, after V lost 8 bases and J lost 7 bases. This specimen was peripheral blood, taken in a trial of Ad26.COV2.S vaccine versus placebo. V usage is TRBV7-2 and J usage is TRBJ2-1, with TRBD2 identical over 13 bases. The sequence was obtained from a person aged 18-65 years who received the Ad26.COV2.S COVID-19 vaccine or a placebo. The CDR3 coding sequence is TGTGCCAGCCGGGGGACTAGCGGGGTAGGAAATGAGCAGTTCTTC. This sequence encodes CASRGTSGVGNEQFF.